These T cell receptor beta chains were read from a single sample in a study of early T cells in non-severe SARS-CoV-2 infection. TCRdb independently ran MiXCR on the 5' RACE reads; one entry per CDR3 protein. The repertoire holds some 77,000 distinct CDR3 sequences, 8.5% to 10% seen once, with around 4.6% in the top ten. Material for sequencing was whole blood. The receptors were sampled from an adult who was a healthcare worker with PCR-confirmed SARS-CoV-2 infection or an uninfected control (not recorded which). Each CDR3 is given with its conserved first and last residue. The order of the fields is J gene, V gene, D gene, clone size, CDR3 protein, CDR3 DNA. D genes are given only for firm matches. Clone sizes are given selectively: once, few, many, or a class where the clone is expanded.

>TRBJ1-5|TRBV7-2|.|few
CASSLVPGHPGPDQPQHF
TGTGCCAGCAGCTTAGTTCCGGGACATCCGGGGCCTGATCAGCCCCAGCATTTT
>TRBJ2-7|TRBV24-1|.|.
CATFGTGISYEQYF
TGTGCCACCTTCGGAACAGGGATATCCTACGAGCAGTACTTC
>TRBJ1-2|TRBV20-1|TRBD1|.
CSARAGGSYGYTF
TGCAGTGCTAGGGCAGGGGGAAGCTATGGCTACACCTTC
>TRBJ2-7|TRBV6-6|.|few
CASRNQEFSYEQYF
TGTGCCAGCAGAAACCAGGAATTCTCCTACGAGCAGTACTTC
>TRBJ1-2|TRBV10-1|.|.
CASSETRGYGYTF
TGCGCCAGCAGTGAGACGAGGGGCTATGGCTACACCTTC
>TRBJ2-1|TRBV5-5|TRBD1|few
CASRLDGQGAGKPFF
TGTGCCAGCAGACTCGACGGACAGGGGGCGGGAAAACCGTTCTTC
>TRBJ2-2|TRBV24-1|TRBD1|many
CATSDSGQGITGELFF
TGTGCCACCAGTGATTCGGGACAGGGCATCACCGGGGAGCTGTTTTTT
>TRBJ2-6|TRBV5-1|.|.
CASSLARPLGLAGANVLTF
TGCGCCAGCAGCTTGGCCCGGCCCCTCGGCTTGGCTGGGGCCAACGTCCTGACTTTC
>TRBJ2-1|TRBV7-9|TRBD1|many
CASSPRQGQDEQFF
TGTGCCAGCAGCCCGAGACAGGGTCAAGATGAGCAGTTCTTC
>TRBJ1-4|TRBV5-4|.|many
CASSLRAEKLFF
TGTGCCAGCAGCTTGAGGGCTGAAAAACTGTTTTTT
>TRBJ2-5|TRBV5-1|TRBD2|few
CASSSGLAVQETQYF
TGCGCCAGCAGCTCGGGACTAGCGGTACAAGAGACCCAGTACTTC
>TRBJ2-1|TRBV27|TRBD2|.
CASSPWSGRNNEQFF
TGTGCCAGCAGTCCCTGGAGCGGGAGGAACAATGAGCAGTTCTTC
>TRBJ2-7|TRBV6-1|.|many
CASSGQDFYEQYF
TGTGCCAGCAGTGGACAGGACTTCTACGAGCAGTACTTC
>TRBJ2-1|TRBV4-2|.|many
CASSADQYNEQFF
TGTGCCAGCAGCGCGGACCAATACAATGAGCAGTTCTTC
>TRBJ1-4|TRBV4-1|.|few
CASSRSLNEKLFF
TGCGCCAGCAGCCGCTCCCTTAATGAAAAACTGTTTTTT
>TRBJ2-1|TRBV2|TRBD2|.
CASSGTSGRAIDEQFF
TGTGCCAGCAGTGGGACTAGCGGGAGGGCCATTGATGAGCAGTTCTTC
>TRBJ2-1|TRBV28|.|many
CASSLGDFQFF
TGTGCCAGCAGTTTGGGGGACTTCCAGTTCTTC
>TRBJ2-1|TRBV12-3/TRBV12-4|TRBD2|.
CASSTGTSGKQFF
TGTGCCAGCAGTACTGGGACTAGCGGGAAACAGTTCTTC
>TRBJ1-1|TRBV7-9|.|few
CASSLVTGSNTEAFF
TGTGCCAGCAGCCTGGTCACAGGGAGCAACACTGAAGCTTTCTTT
>TRBJ2-2|TRBV6-1|.|.
CASSVTADTGELFF
TGTGCCAGCAGTGTTACAGCCGACACCGGGGAGCTGTTTTTT
>TRBJ2-2|TRBV7-7|.|.
CASSPYQGELFF
TGTGCCAGCAGCCCTTACCAGGGGGAGCTGTTTTTT
>TRBJ2-7|TRBV29-1|.|.
CSVRGSYEQYF
TGCAGCGTTAGAGGATCCTACGAGCAGTACTTC
>TRBJ2-3|TRBV29-1|TRBD2|.
CSVSGRASTDTQYF
TGCAGCGTTTCAGGGAGGGCTAGCACAGATACGCAGTATTTT
>TRBJ1-3|TRBV20-1|.|few
CSALLNGAQAGNTIYF
TGCAGTGCCCTCTTAAACGGAGCGCAAGCGGGAAACACCATATATTTT
>TRBJ2-7|TRBV28|TRBD2|.
CACGDYTYEQYF
TGTGCCTGCGGGGACTACACCTACGAGCAGTACTTC
>TRBJ2-5|TRBV12-3/TRBV12-4|TRBD2|many
CASSFEREGPETQYF
TGTGCCAGCAGTTTTGAGCGGGAGGGCCCCGAGACCCAGTACTTC
>TRBJ1-1|TRBV27|.|many
CASSSERYYEAFF
TGTGCCAGCAGTTCGGAAAGATACTATGAAGCTTTCTTT
>TRBJ2-3|TRBV24-1|.|few
CATSDFTAGTQYF
TGTGCCACCAGTGATTTCACGGCAGGTACGCAGTATTTT
>TRBJ1-5|TRBV10-3|.|many
CAIGESNNQPQHF
TGTGCCATCGGGGAGAGTAATAATCAGCCCCAGCATTTT
>TRBJ2-7|TRBV28|.|many
CASKRDLTGLEQYF
TGTGCCAGCAAGAGAGACTTAACGGGCCTGGAGCAGTACTTC
>TRBJ2-2|TRBV3-1|.|.
CASSQVLQTSIGELFF
TGTGCCAGCAGCCAGGTCCTACAGACGAGCATCGGGGAGCTGTTTTTT
>TRBJ1-6|TRBV14|.|.
CASSLNAESPLHF
TGTGCCAGCAGCCTGAACGCGGAATCACCCCTCCACTTT